This T cell receptor (beta chain) was found in a study of T-cell memory formation after mild COVID-19. Across the whole study: Largely, TCR clusters stayed within a single donor. Study-wide results and caveats: The finding that pre-infection memory included some responding clones suggested that cross-reactive memory joined. From day 15 to 85, contracting clones were balanced between CD4 and CD8, whereas later expanders leaned toward CD4+. Shrinking CD4+ clones were chiefly CM and EM; CD8+ ones were chiefly EMRA.

V gave up 2 bases and J gave up 5 bases, with 1 base separating them. Per germline, CDR1 DFQATT and CDR2 SNEGSKA (reference sequence). CDR3 length: 10 amino acids. This clonotype occurred a few times. Its cognate antigen is unknown. MiXCR, applied by TCRdb to the 5' RACE reads, yields one record per CDR3 protein. The data contain around 340,000 distinct CDR3 sequences, 15% to 20% of them singletons. Sequences were obtained from PBMCs or a T cell subset sorted from them (not recorded which). The receptor comes from a man between 18 and 35 years old who had mild COVID-19 (a few samples of this study predate the infection). Cell type and time point are not known. The V gene is TRBV20-1, the J gene TRBJ2-1; no reliable D call. The CDR3 DNA reads TGCAGTGCTAGAAACAATGAGCAGTTCTTC. This sequence encodes CSARNNEQFF.